A selection of T cell receptor beta chains follows, all from one sample in a study of identical twins. One entry per CDR3 protein results from TCRdb running MiXCR on the 5' RACE reads. The table has a few hundred thousand distinct CDR3 sequences, about 8.3% seen once; the top ten hold about 3%. This sample was shared with a second study, whose subject was yellow fever vaccine responses in identical twins.

Sequences were obtained from CD8+ T cells sorted from blood. The receptors derive from a woman between 18 and 30 years old in good health. Each CDR3 is given without its conserved first and last residue. Not all rows give a size; the values are once, few, many and, for expanded clones, a class.

abundance,v_gene,j_gene,len,CDR3aa
-,TRBV10-3,TRBJ2-3,9,AIRWGPTQY
few,TRBV5-1,TRBJ2-7,10,ASSGKEYEQY
-,TRBV6-6,TRBJ2-1,14,ASSLGLDITITEQF
-,TRBV2,TRBJ2-3,14,ASSGLSGMGTDTQY
-,TRBV10-2,TRBJ2-1,14,ASSEVWREGSNEQF
-,TRBV3-1,TRBJ2-3,15,ASSPPGISPATDTQY
many,TRBV4-2,TRBJ2-1,9,ASSASNEQF
few,TRBV4-3,TRBJ2-2,12,ASSQAEGTGELF
many,TRBV7-9,TRBJ2-7,13,ASSSDIRGGFVQY
few,TRBV13,TRBJ1-4,15,ASSSRQGAIQYEKLF
-,TRBV7-2,TRBJ2-3,13,ASSSLAGDADTQY
-,TRBV20-1,TRBJ2-3,10,SATPGTDTQY
-,TRBV27,TRBJ2-1,12,ASTGTDTYNEQF
few,TRBV11-2,TRBJ2-2,15,ASSLMGLAGAHGELF
-,TRBV4-2,TRBJ2-7,14,ASSQVGGQTSYEQY
few,TRBV15,TRBJ2-7,15,ATSQPQRGGPYEEQY
few,TRBV28,TRBJ2-3,13,ASNVGVQLTDTQY
few,TRBV4-3,TRBJ1-5,12,ASSQGPGSQHQH
few,TRBV4-3,TRBJ2-7,13,ASSREGGSGYEQY
-,TRBV6-1,TRBJ2-1,12,ATRPTSLSNEQF
few,TRBV3-1,TRBJ2-1,15,ASSQEPRERGYNEQF
-,TRBV25-1,TRBJ2-2,13,ASRGTGTNTGELF
-,TRBV14,TRBJ2-1,10,ASSQDRREQF
-,TRBV7-9,TRBJ2-4,11,ASSSTGDGIQY
few,TRBV27,TRBJ1-6,10,ASTQGVSPLH
few,TRBV11-2,TRBJ1-2,13,ASSLVGQGNYGYT
-,TRBV27,TRBJ2-5,15,ASSSNRPGLDQETQY
few,TRBV7-9,TRBJ2-1,15,ASSLALGGLRYNEQF
-,TRBV20-1,TRBJ2-7,14,SAAGLADRTWDEQY
few,TRBV7-8,TRBJ2-7,11,ASSFLGREEQY
many,TRBV3-1,TRBJ2-1,15,ASSHFSDGGAYNEQF
-,TRBV20-1,TRBJ2-2,13,SASERKGDTGELF
-,TRBV28,TRBJ2-7,12,ASSNRDSNYEQY
-,TRBV4-1,TRBJ1-5,11,ASSQDSGQPQH
few,TRBV27,TRBJ1-1,17,ASSLSARGVFPSNTEAF
few,TRBV20-1,TRBJ2-5,15,SARGVDREGPQETQY
-,TRBV2,TRBJ2-7,10,ATGGLSYEQY
-,TRBV9,TRBJ2-5,13,ASSVTGQGGETQY
many,TRBV27,TRBJ2-1,12,ASSLAFSHNEQF
many,TRBV7-9,TRBJ2-7,10,ASSWGGYEQY
many,TRBV10-3,TRBJ2-1,13,AITTPGGMMNEQF
many,TRBV10-3,TRBJ2-7,11,AISEGFTYEQY
-,TRBV28,TRBJ2-1,13,ASSFLGQGDDEQF
-,TRBV27,TRBJ2-1,12,ASSTLDSYNEQF
-,TRBV3-1,TRBJ1-1,11,ASSQGSAAEAF
-,TRBV4-1,TRBJ1-1,12,ASSQEGMNTEAF
-,TRBV20-1,TRBJ2-1,11,SAPALARNEQF
few,TRBV10-3,TRBJ2-7,11,AISESSGDEQY
few,TRBV30,TRBJ1-1,11,AWLQDLNTEAF
-,TRBV20-1,TRBJ1-1,12,SAIQRGGGTEAF
few,TRBV27,TRBJ2-3,17,ASSFLASGGAGRADTQY